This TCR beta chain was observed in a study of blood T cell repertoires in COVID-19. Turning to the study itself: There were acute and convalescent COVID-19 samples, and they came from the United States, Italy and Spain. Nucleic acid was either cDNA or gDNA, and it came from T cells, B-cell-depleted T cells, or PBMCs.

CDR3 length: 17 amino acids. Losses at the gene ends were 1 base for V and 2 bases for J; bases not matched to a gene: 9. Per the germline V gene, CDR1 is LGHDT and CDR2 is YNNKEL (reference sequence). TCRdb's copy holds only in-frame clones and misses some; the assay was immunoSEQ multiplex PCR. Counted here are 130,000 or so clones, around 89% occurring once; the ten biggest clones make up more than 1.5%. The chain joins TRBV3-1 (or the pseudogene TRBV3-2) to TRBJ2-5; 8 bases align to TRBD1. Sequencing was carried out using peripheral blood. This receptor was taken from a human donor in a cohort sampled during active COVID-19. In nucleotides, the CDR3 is TGTGCCAGCAGCCAAGGGCCTGGACAGGGTGGACAAGAGACCCAGTACTTC. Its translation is CASSQGPGQGGQETQYF.